Described below is a single TCR beta chain sequence and its context. Its target is unknown. Assay: immunoSEQ multiplex PCR; the TCRdb copy retains only in-frame clones and omits some. The profile covers 100,000 to 150,000 clones, with roughly nine tenths appearing a single time and 1.2% taken by the ten largest. These data originate in a study of cytomegalovirus exposure and HLA in healthy donors. The donors were part of the validation cohort of 120 subjects. That cohort was separate from the first cohort, which comprised 500 to 700 subjects. Study conclusions and caveats: Researchers counted around 180 TCR beta chains as cytomegalovirus-associated. Researchers reported that a few CMV-associated chains were confirmed in vitro as CMV antigen-specific. Among TCR sequences, most were rare, though some public TCRs appeared in many donors.

Germline lookup yields CDR1 PRHDT and CDR2 FYEKMQ (reference sequence). This CDR3 is 14 amino acids long. V was clipped by 5 bases and J by 6 bases, with 13 bases between them. This chain joins TRBV13 and TRBJ2-2, with D perhaps TRBD1 (5 bases). The origin of this receptor is a woman aged 18-29 years in good health and CMV-seronegative. Sample: PBMCs. Here the CDR3 reads CASSRAARAGELFF. The CDR3, as DNA: TGTGCCAGCAGCCGGGCCGCCAGGGCCGGGGAGCTGTTTTTT. Drawing the rest from reference TRBV13 and TRBJ2-2, the complete variable domain is AAGVIQSPRHLIKEKRETATLKCYPIPRHDTVYWYQQGPGQDPQFLISFYEKMQSDKGSIPDRFSAQQFSDYHSELNMSSLELGDSALYFCASSRAARAGELFFGEGSRLTVL.